The clone carrying this TCR beta chain was seen a few times. Its antigen is still unknown. Clones were sequenced by immunoSEQ multiplex PCR, and TCRdb holds only the in-frame ones, with some missing. The data contain about 130,000 clones, approximately 93% of them singletons. This sample was included in a study of T cell responses to AZD1222 COVID-19 vaccine. Study details: Second-dose groups at about 4 or about 12 weeks were pooled. Study conclusions and caveats: Targeting of unmutated variant regions was reportedly seen in nearly half of spike-specific TCRs.

V lost 2 bases, J lost 5 bases, and 12 bases stayed unmatched. The germline CDR1 and CDR2 sequences are MNHNS and SASEGT. The CDR3 contains 16 residues. The clonotype comes from an adult in good health. The chain uses TRBV6-1 and TRBJ2-7, with TRBD1 identical over 7 bases. The input for sequencing was peripheral blood, taken on day 0 of AZD1222 vaccination. The CDR3 is CASSERGAGGLDEQYF. CDR3 in DNA: TGTGCCAGCAGTGAAAGAGGGGCAGGGGGTCTGGACGAGCAGTACTTC.